This passage covers 23 T cell receptor beta chains from one sample sequenced in a study of T cell clonotyping in hematopoietic cell transplantation. Assay used: immunoSEQ multiplex PCR; TCRdb lists only in-frame clones, some missing. The sample lists more than 65,000 clones, just under 95% occurring once. The specimen was peripheral blood mononuclear cells. Every receptor here comes from a man aged 50-59 years in good health. Some clones in this sample may be carry-over from other donors' samples.

This chain joins TRBV11-2 and TRBJ1-2, with no clear D. The CDR3 is 14 amino acids. Germline V lookup: CDR1 SGHAT, CDR2 FQNNGV. Trimming stripped 4 bases from V and 6 bases from J, with 15 bases between. The CDR3 nucleotides read TGTGCCAGCAGCTCCCAATACGGGATTGATGGCTACACCTTC. This translates into CASSSQYGIDGYTF.

The V and J genes are TRBV6-4 and TRBJ2-7, with 12 nucleotides matching TRBD2. J was trimmed by 6 bases and V by 1 base; bases with no gene match: 4. The CDR3 runs 15 residues. The germline V gene encodes CDR1 MRHNA and CDR2 SNTAGT. The CDR3 region is CASSDFPSGRAEQYF. CDR3 DNA: TGTGCCAGCAGTGACTTCCCTAGCGGGAGGGCCGAGCAGTACTTC.

The CDR3 protein is CASSVLDDTQYF. CDR3 nucleotides: TGTGCCAGCAGCGTACTAGACGATACGCAGTATTTT. V gene TRBV5-8 combines with J gene TRBJ2-3; TRBD2 is a possible D gene (5 bases). The CDR3 is made up of 12 amino acids. Between the trimmed V and J ends, which lost 4 bases and 6 bases, there was a span of 9 bases. Germline CDR1 is SGHTS and CDR2 is YDEGEE.

This chain links TRBV2 with TRBJ2-5, with 7 bases fitting TRBD2. The germline V gene encodes CDR1 SNHLY and CDR2 FYNNEI. The CDR3 contains 14 residues. V shed 6 bases and J 2 bases; nucleotides not matched to a gene: 6. The DNA of the CDR3 is TGTGCCAGCAGGTCGACTAGCAGTCAAGAGACCCAGTACTTC. Amino acids: CASRSTSSQETQYF.

The rearrangement links TRBV2 to TRBJ1-1; D is undetermined. This CDR3 region has 14 residues. V was pared by 4 bases and J by 11 bases, with 20 bases between. CDR1 SNHLY and CDR2 FYNNEI come from the germline V gene. CDR3 region: CASSVRREISRAFF. The CDR3 coding sequence is TGTGCCAGCAGTGTGCGGAGGGAAATTAGTCGGGCTTTCTTT.

The rearrangement joins TRBV19 to TRBJ1-1; TRBD1 matches 8 bases. The CDR3 is 16 amino acids. The V segment lost 3 bases and the J segment 0 bases; nucleotides outside the gene matches: 6. Germline CDR1 and CDR2: LNHDA and SQIVND (reference sequence). The DNA for the CDR3 is TGTGCCAGTAGTATCATGGGACAGGTTATGAACACTGAAGCTTTCTTT. Translating it yields CASSIMGQVMNTEAFF.

The chain employs TRBV5-1 and TRBJ1-5; D possibly corresponds to TRBD1 (5 bases). Germline V gives CDR1 SGHRS, CDR2 YFSETQ. The CDR3 contains 13 residues. Trimming pared 5 bases from V and 3 bases from J, leaving 9 bases between. The CDR3 region is CASSRDLNQPQHF. For the CDR3, the DNA is TGCGCCAGCAGTCGGGACCTCAATCAGCCCCAGCATTTT.

The chain is built from TRBV7-2 and TRBJ2-7, with 8 bases matching TRBD2. Germline values: CDR1 SGHTA, CDR2 FQGNSA. Trimming took 5 bases from V and 4 from J; bases not matched to a gene: 7. The CDR3 length is 14 residues. CDR3 coding DNA: TGTGCCAGCAGCCTTAGCGGGGCCTCTTACGAGCAGTACTTC. This codes for CASSLSGASYEQYF. Drawing the rest from reference TRBV7-2 and TRBJ2-7, the complete variable domain is GAGVSQSPSNKVTEKGKDVELRCDPISGHTALYWYRQSLGQGLEFLIYFQGNSAPDKSGLPSDRFSAERTGGSVSTLTIQRTQQEDSAVYLCASSLSGASYEQYFGPGTRLTVT.

The gene calls are TRBV28 and TRBJ2-7; 10 nucleotides match TRBD1. V shed 7 bases, J shed 4 bases, and the junction held 10 bases outside the gene matches. The CDR3 runs 15 residues. Germline V lookup: CDR1 MDHEN, CDR2 SYDVKM. The CDR3 DNA reads as TGTGCCAGCACCCCCTCCGGGACAGGGGTATACGAGCAGTACTTC. It codes for CASTPSGTGVYEQYF. The whole variable domain, remainder taken from reference TRBV28 and TRBJ2-7, is DVKVTQSSRYLVKRTGEKVFLECVQDMDHENMFWYRQDPGLGLRLIYFSYDVKMKEKGDIPEGYSVSREKKERFSLILESASTNQTSMYLCASTPSGTGVYEQYFGPGTRLTVT.

This clone was seen a single time. The rearrangement joins TRBV9 to TRBJ1-1; D possibly corresponds to TRBD1 (5 bases). This CDR3 is 14 amino acids long. CDR1 SGDLS and CDR2 YYNGEE come from the germline V gene. V shed 2 bases and J shed 0 bases, with 8 bases lying between them. DNA of the CDR3: TGTGCCAGCAGCGTCACAGGAGTGAACACTGAAGCTTTCTTT. Translated: CASSVTGVNTEAFF.

This clone was seen once. V usage is TRBV10-3 and J usage is TRBJ2-2, with TRBD2 identical over 8 bases. The V gene's germline CDR1 is ENHRY and CDR2 SYGVKD. With 6 bases clipped from V and 6 bases from J, the junction kept 6 bases outside the gene matches. There are 14 residues in the CDR3. DNA of the CDR3: TGTGCCATCAGAACACTAGCGGTAGCCGGGGAGCTGTTTTTT. Protein: CAIRTLAVAGELFF.

V gene TRBV7-2 combines with J gene TRBJ1-1, with a tentative D call TRBD1 (5 bases). Trimming cost V 4 bases and J 3 bases, with 18 bases left between them. The V gene's germline CDR1 is SGHTA and CDR2 FQGNSA. The CDR3 spans 16 residues. The CDR3 nucleotides are TGTGCCAGCAGCTATCCGGGCGGGGGGTTGGACACTGAAGCTTTCTTT. Amino acids: CASSYPGGGLDTEAFF.

V gene TRBV4-1 combines with J gene TRBJ2-5; D is unresolved. Trimming pared 2 bases from V and 4 bases from J, leaving 11 bases between. Germline V gene sequence: CDR1 MGHRA, CDR2 YSYEKL. The CDR3 contains 14 residues. CDR3 loop: CASSQPGYLETQYF. The CDR3 DNA follows: TGCGCCAGCAGCCAACCAGGATACTTAGAGACCCAGTACTTC.

The rearrangement links TRBV28 to TRBJ1-5; TRBD1 aligns across 8 bases. V was pared by 5 bases and J by 7 bases, with 10 bases of the junction left unmatched. The germline V gene encodes CDR1 MDHEN and CDR2 SYDVKM. The CDR3 has 15 amino acids. Here the CDR3 reads CASSRTGSIGQPQHF. CDR3 in DNA: TGTGCCAGCAGTAGGACAGGGAGCATCGGACAGCCCCAGCATTTT.

The chain is built from TRBV7-3 and TRBJ2-3; 7 nucleotides agree with TRBD2. In germline, CDR1 is SGHTA, CDR2 FQGTGA. Losses at the gene ends were 2 bases for V and 2 bases for J; bases not matched to a gene: 10. CDR3 length: 17 residues. The CDR3 spells CASSLAASGFSTDTQYF. CDR3 nucleotides: TGTGCCAGCAGCTTAGCGGCTAGCGGATTCTCCACAGATACGCAGTATTTT.

The CDR3 reads CASSRDRSYEQYF. The DNA for the CDR3 is TGTGCCAGCAGCCGGGACAGATCCTACGAGCAGTACTTC. This chain links TRBV5-8 with TRBJ2-7; 7 nucleotides align to TRBD1. Per germline, CDR1 SGHTS and CDR2 YDEGEE. Germline trimming cut 4 bases from V and 1 base from J; bases unmatched to any gene: 2. CDR3 length: 13 amino acids.

The chain combines TRBV6-1 with TRBJ2-1; TRBD2 matches at 8 bases. Germline loops: CDR1 MNHNS, CDR2 SASEGT. The CDR3 loop spans 16 amino acids. The junction had 6 bases not matched to a gene; V was cut back by 2 bases and J by 3 bases. CDR3 bases: TGTGCCAGCAGTGAATGGTCTAGCGGGTACTACAATGAGCAGTTCTTC. Translation: CASSEWSSGYYNEQFF.

The chain employs TRBV6-1 and TRBJ1-5, with unresolved D. The germline V gene encodes CDR1 MNHNS and CDR2 SASEGT. The CDR3 is made up of 13 amino acids. V lost 4 bases, J lost 4 bases, and 8 bases lay in between. Written as DNA, the CDR3 is TGTGCCAGCAGTGCCTCCTTGAATCAGCCCCAGCATTTT. Translation: CASSASLNQPQHF.

The genes are TRBV11-2 and TRBJ1-1; D call uncertain. CDR1 is SGHAT and CDR2 is FQNNGV in the germline V gene. V gave up 5 bases and J gave up 1 base, with 17 bases separating them. The CDR3 is 16 amino acids. The CDR3 coding sequence is TGTGCCAGCAGCGCACAGCCCGGATACCAGAACACTGAAGCTTTCTTT. Protein sequence: CASSAQPGYQNTEAFF. The entire variable domain, with the rest obtained from reference TRBV11-2 and TRBJ1-1, is as follows: EAGVAQSPRYKIIEKRQSVAFWCNPISGHATLYWYQQILGQGPKLLIQFQNNGVVDDSQLPKDRFSAERLKGVDSTLKIQPAKLEDSAVYLCASSAQPGYQNTEAFFGQGTRLTVV.

V is TRBV30 and J is TRBJ2-7; a possible D gene is TRBD2 (5 bases). Trimming pared 2 bases from V and 4 bases from J, leaving 12 bases between. The germline CDR1 and CDR2 sequences are GTSNPN and SVGIG (reference sequence). The CDR3 loop spans 13 amino acids. The CDR3 protein is CAWSPKRSYEQYF. CDR3 DNA: TGTGCCTGGAGTCCTAAGCGGAGTTACGAGCAGTACTTC.

This rearrangement joins TRBV19 to TRBJ1-5, with TRBD1 identical over 7 bases. CDR3 length equals 14 residues. V lost 4 bases and J lost 3; bases outside the gene matches: 3. Germline V gene sequence: CDR1 LNHDA, CDR2 SQIVND (reference sequence). For the CDR3, the DNA is TGTGCCAGTAGTAAGACAGGGCCCAATCAGCCCCAGCATTTT. Amino acid sequence: CASSKTGPNQPQHF.

V gene TRBV30 combines with J gene TRBJ1-1; D is possibly TRBD1 (6 bases). The V gene's germline CDR1 is GTSNPN and CDR2 SVGIG (reference sequence). CDR3 length: 13 residues. Trimming cost V 3 bases and J 5 bases, with 13 bases left between them. The CDR3 coding sequence is TGTGCCTGGAGCCCTACAGGGAGGACTGAAGCTTTCTTT. This encodes CAWSPTGRTEAFF.

The chain joins TRBV14 to TRBJ2-5; D gene unclear. The CDR3 loop spans 19 amino acids. Germline CDR1 is SGHDN and CDR2 is FVKESK. V was trimmed by 0 bases and J by 0 bases, leaving 20 bases between them. CDR3 nucleotides: TGTGCCAGCAGCCAAGAAGAGAGGCTGGGGTTTCTGTACCAAGAGACCCAGTACTTC. Its translation: CASSQEERLGFLYQETQYF. Using reference TRBV14 and TRBJ2-5 for the parts outside the CDR3, the full variable domain is EAGVTQFPSHSVIEKGQTVTLRCDPISGHDNLYWYRRVMGKEIKFLLHFVKESKQDESGMPNNRFLAERTGGTYSTLKVQPAELEDSGVYFCASSQEERLGFLYQETQYFGPGTRLLVL.